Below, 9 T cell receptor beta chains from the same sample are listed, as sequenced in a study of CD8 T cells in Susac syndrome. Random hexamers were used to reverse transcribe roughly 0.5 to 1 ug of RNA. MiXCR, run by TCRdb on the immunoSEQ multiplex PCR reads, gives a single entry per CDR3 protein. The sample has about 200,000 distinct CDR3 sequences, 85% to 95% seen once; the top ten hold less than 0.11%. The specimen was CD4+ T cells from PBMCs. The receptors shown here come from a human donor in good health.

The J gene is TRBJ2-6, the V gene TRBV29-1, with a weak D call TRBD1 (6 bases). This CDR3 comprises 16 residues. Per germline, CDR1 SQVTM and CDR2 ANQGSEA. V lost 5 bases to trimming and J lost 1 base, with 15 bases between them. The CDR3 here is CSVNLQGLSGANVLTF. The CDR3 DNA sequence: TGCAGCGTTAATCTTCAGGGGCTATCTGGGGCCAACGTCCTGACTTTC.

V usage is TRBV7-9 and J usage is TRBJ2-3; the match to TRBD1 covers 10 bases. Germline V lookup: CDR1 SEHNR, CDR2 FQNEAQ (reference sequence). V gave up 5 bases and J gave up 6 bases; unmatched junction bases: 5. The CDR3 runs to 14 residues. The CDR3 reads CASSLGTGEDTQYF. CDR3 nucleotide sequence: TGTGCCAGCAGCCTTGGGACAGGGGAGGATACGCAGTATTTT.

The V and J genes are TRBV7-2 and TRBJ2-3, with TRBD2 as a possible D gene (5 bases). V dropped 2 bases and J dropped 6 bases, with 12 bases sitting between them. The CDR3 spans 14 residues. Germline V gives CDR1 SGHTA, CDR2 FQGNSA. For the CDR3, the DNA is TGTGCCAGCAGCTTAATTAGTTCGGGGGATACGCAGTATTTT. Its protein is CASSLISSGDTQYF.

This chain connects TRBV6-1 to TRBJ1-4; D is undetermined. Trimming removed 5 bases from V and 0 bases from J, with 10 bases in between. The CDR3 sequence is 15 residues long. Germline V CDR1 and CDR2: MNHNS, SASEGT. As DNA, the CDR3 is TGTGCCAGCAGTACCGCTTCGGCAACTAATGAAAAACTGTTTTTT. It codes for CASSTASATNEKLFF.

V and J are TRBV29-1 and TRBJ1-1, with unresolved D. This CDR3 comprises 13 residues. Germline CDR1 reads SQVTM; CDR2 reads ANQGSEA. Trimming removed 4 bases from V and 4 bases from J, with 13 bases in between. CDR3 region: CSVVVGVGTEAFF. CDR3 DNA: TGCAGCGTTGTCGTCGGGGTCGGCACTGAAGCTTTCTTT.

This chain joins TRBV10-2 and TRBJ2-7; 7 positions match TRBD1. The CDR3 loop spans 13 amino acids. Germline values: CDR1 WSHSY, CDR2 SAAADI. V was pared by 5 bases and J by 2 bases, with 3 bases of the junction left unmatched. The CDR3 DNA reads TGCGCCAGCAGTCCAGGGGGACCCTACGAGCAGTACGTC. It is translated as CASSPGGPYEQYV.

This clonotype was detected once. This chain's CDR3 is CASSITGGNEQFF. CDR3 DNA sequence: TGTGCCAGCAGCATAACAGGGGGAAATGAGCAGTTCTTC. The V call is TRBV9, the J call TRBJ2-1; 8 bases agree with TRBD1. The CDR3 length is 13 residues. Germline trimming cut 4 bases from V and 7 bases from J; bases unmatched to any gene: 4. CDR1 and CDR2 (germline): SGDLS, YYNGEE.

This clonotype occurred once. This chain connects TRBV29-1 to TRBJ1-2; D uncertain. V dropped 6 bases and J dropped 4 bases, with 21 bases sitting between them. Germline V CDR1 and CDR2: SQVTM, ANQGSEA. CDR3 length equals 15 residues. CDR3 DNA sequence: TGCAGCGTCTGGACTCCCCAGGTCCCAGCCTATGGCTACACCTTC. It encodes CSVWTPQVPAYGYTF.

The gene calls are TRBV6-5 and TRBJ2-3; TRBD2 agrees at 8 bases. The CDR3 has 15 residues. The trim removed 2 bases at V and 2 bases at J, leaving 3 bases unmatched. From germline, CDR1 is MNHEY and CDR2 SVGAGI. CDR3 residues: CASSYGRGVTDTQYF. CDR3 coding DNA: TGTGCCAGCAGTTACGGGCGGGGGGTCACAGATACGCAGTATTTT.